A single sample is the source of the 30 T cell receptor beta chains below, sequenced in a study of metastatic and nonmetastatic thyroid tumors. TCRdb re-called clones via MiXCR from the PCR reads. The data show tens of thousands of clones, less than 15% seen once. Before thyroid surgery, none of the patients had received any treatment. Sequencing was performed on blood. The receptors were sampled from a male donor with papillary thyroid cancer or a benign thyroid nodule (not recorded which). Some clones in this sample may be carry-over from other donors' samples.

This clone was recorded a few times. The V gene is TRBV6-1, the J gene TRBJ1-2; D gene uncertain. The CDR3 totals 16 residues. Germline values: CDR1 MNHNS, CDR2 SASEGT. Trimming pared 3 bases from V and 0 bases from J, leaving 14 bases between. The CDR3 DNA is TGTGCCAGCAGTGAGATTGGGCCCGGGGCTAACTATGGCTACACCTTC. Its translation: CASSEIGPGANYGYTF.

V and J are TRBV19 and TRBJ1-6, with 7 positions matching TRBD1. J was trimmed by 10 bases and V by 6 bases; bases with no gene match: 9. This CDR3 has 14 amino acids. Germline loops: CDR1 LNHDA, CDR2 SQIVND (reference sequence). Here the CDR3 DNA reads TGTGCCAGTAGGAAAGGGGGCGCGAGGTCACCCCTCCACTTT. The encoded protein is CASRKGGARSPLHF.

The sample holds many counts of this clone. V usage is TRBV20-1 and J usage is TRBJ2-7; 10 nucleotides align to TRBD2. The CDR3 is 19 residues long. Trimming took 6 bases from V and 0 from J; bases not matched to a gene: 20. Germline V gene sequence: CDR1 DFQATT, CDR2 SNEGSKA (reference sequence). The CDR3 DNA reads as TGCAGTGCGACCCTGGTCGGGTGGCTAGCGGGAGCGAACTCCTACGAGCAGTACTTC. Its translation: CSATLVGWLAGANSYEQYF.

This sequence joins TRBV9 and TRBJ1-5, with D uncertain. Germline V gives CDR1 SGDLS, CDR2 YYNGEE. V was trimmed by 0 bases and J by 2 bases, leaving 6 bases between them. The CDR3 totals 14 residues. The CDR3 spells CASSVAGGNQPQHF. CDR3 nucleotides: TGTGCCAGCAGCGTAGCAGGTGGCAATCAGCCCCAGCATTTT.

This clone was observed at least ten times. This chain uses TRBV6-1 with TRBJ2-5; 7 bases line up with TRBD2. Per germline, CDR1 MNHNS and CDR2 SASEGT. Trimming removed 7 bases from V and 9 bases from J; junction bases left unmatched: 14. This CDR3 has 14 residues. The CDR3 loop is CASTHQLADGAQYF. The CDR3 DNA reads as TGTGCCAGCACCCACCAGCTAGCGGACGGGGCCCAGTACTTC.

This clone has a count of ten or more. The V gene is TRBV7-2, the J gene TRBJ1-2, with D unresolved. From germline, CDR1 is SGHTA and CDR2 FQGNSA. Trimming shortened V by 5 bases and J by 1 base, and 8 bases separated the two germline ends. There are 13 residues in the CDR3. The CDR3 region has the DNA TGTGCCAGCAGCGCACAGCTTAACTATGGCTACACCTTC. The encoded protein is CASSAQLNYGYTF.

Ten or more counts support this clone. This CDR3 is also generated by other DNA sequences in the sample. The genes are TRBV2 and TRBJ2-1; 9 positions agree with TRBD2. CDR1 is SNHLY and CDR2 is FYNNEI in the germline V gene. The CDR3 covers 15 residues. V shed 1 base and J 4 bases; nucleotides not matched to a gene: 2. CDR3 residues: CASSEGTSDYNEQFF. As DNA, the CDR3 is TGTGCCAGCAGTGAAGGGACTAGCGATTACAATGAGCAGTTCTTC.

This clone was recorded many times. The V and J genes are TRBV20-1 and TRBJ1-5, with 7 bases that match TRBD1. The CDR3 runs to 12 residues. Germline V lookup: CDR1 DFQATT, CDR2 SNEGSKA (reference sequence). Trimming removed 2 bases from V and 6 bases from J; junction bases left unmatched: 1. The CDR3 sequence is CSARQGGQPQHF. CDR3 sequence (DNA): TGCAGTGCTAGACAGGGGGGTCAGCCCCAGCATTTT.

This clone is labeled medium-sized. The genes are TRBV10-2 and TRBJ2-7; 7 positions agree with TRBD2. The germline V gene encodes CDR1 WSHSY and CDR2 SAAADI. The junction had 7 bases not matched to a gene; V was cut back by 8 bases and J by 0 bases. This CDR3 comprises 14 residues. The chain's CDR3 is CASAEGGSSYEQYF. For the CDR3, the DNA is TGCGCCAGCGCGGAGGGCGGGAGCTCCTACGAGCAGTACTTC.

At least ten counts were recorded for this clone. The rearrangement links TRBV28 to TRBJ1-2, with 9 nucleotides matching TRBD1. Looked up from germline, CDR1 is MDHEN and CDR2 is SYDVKM. The CDR3 length is 13 residues. The ends lost 5 bases at V and 8 bases at J; junction bases unmatched: 6. For the CDR3, the DNA is TGTGCCAGCAGTCCGAGGACAGGGGAGGGCTACACCTTC. This translates into CASSPRTGEGYTF.

This clone is medium-sized (0.01 to 0.1%) in the sample. The V and J genes are TRBV27 and TRBJ2-7; D might be TRBD2 (6 bases). V was cut by 3 bases and J by 3 bases, with 9 bases left in between. The CDR3 covers 13 residues. Germline V CDR1 and CDR2: MNHEY, SMNVEV (reference sequence). CDR3: CASSFGGGYEQYF. The CDR3 DNA reads TGTGCCAGCAGTTTCGGGGGAGGCTACGAGCAGTACTTC.

This clone has just a few counts. The rearrangement links TRBV19 to TRBJ1-3, with D tentatively TRBD1 (5 bases). The length of the CDR3 is 15 residues. In germline, CDR1 is LNHDA, CDR2 SQIVND (reference sequence). V was shortened by 6 bases and J by 0 bases, with 12 bases between the two germline ends. In DNA, the CDR3 is TGTGCCAGTAGCAGAGCGGGGACCTCTGGAAACACCATATATTTT. Translated, it gives CASSRAGTSGNTIYF.

At least ten counts were recorded for this clone. The CDR3 spells CARNGDQDNEQFF. As DNA, the CDR3 is TGTGCCAGGAATGGAGACCAGGACAATGAGCAGTTCTTC. The chain joins TRBV2 to TRBJ2-1, with no clear D. The CDR3 is 13 amino acids. With 9 bases removed from V and 5 bases from J, the gap between germline ends came to 14 bases. Germline V gene lookup returns CDR1 SNHLY and CDR2 FYNNEI. The complete variable domain, with remaining parts taken from reference TRBV2 and TRBJ2-1, reads EPEVTQTPSHQVTQMGQEVILRCVPISNHLYFYWYRQILGQKVEFLVSFYNNEISEKSEIFDDQFSVERPDGSNFTLKIRSTKLEDSAMYFCARNGDQDNEQFFGPGTRLTVL.

This clone was seen at least ten times. At the DNA level, this CDR3 is encoded by other sequences in the same sample as well. The rearrangement links TRBV5-1 to TRBJ2-5; D is uncertain. Looked up from germline, CDR1 is SGHRS and CDR2 is YFSETQ. CDR3 length: 12 amino acids. V lost 5 bases, J lost 3 bases, and 8 bases lay in between. In nucleotides, the CDR3 is TGCGCCAGCAGTTTACGGGAAGAGACCCAGTACTTC. Translated: CASSLREETQYF.

By frequency in the sample, this clone is medium-sized. V and J are TRBV28 and TRBJ2-7, with 9 bases identical to TRBD1. Germline V lookup: CDR1 MDHEN, CDR2 SYDVKM. With V trimmed by 5 bases and J by 6 bases, 14 bases remained unmatched. The length of the CDR3 is 16 residues. Here the CDR3 reads CASSQPPGQGLGEQYF. CDR3 DNA sequence: TGTGCCAGCAGTCAACCCCCGGGACAGGGACTCGGCGAGCAGTACTTC. Together with reference TRBV28 and TRBJ2-7, the CDR3 gives the full variable domain: DVKVTQSSRYLVKRTGEKVFLECVQDMDHENMFWYRQDPGLGLRLIYFSYDVKMKEKGDIPEGYSVSREKKERFSLILESASTNQTSMYLCASSQPPGQGLGEQYFGPGTRLTVT.

This clone was picked up many times. The chain joins TRBV7-9 to TRBJ1-5; D is ambiguous. Germline V gives CDR1 SEHNR, CDR2 FQNEAQ (reference sequence). The CDR3 runs 13 residues. Trimming took off 5 bases at V and 7 bases at J, with 12 bases between the two ends. CDR3 nucleotide sequence: TGTGCCAGCAGCCATGAGGCGCGCCAGCCCCAGCATTTT. Its protein product is CASSHEARQPQHF.

This clone was seen ten or more times. The rearrangement links TRBV7-3 to TRBJ2-1; no firm D call. With 2 bases removed from V and 7 bases from J, the gap between germline ends came to 9 bases. This CDR3 has 13 residues. Germline CDR1 SGHTA, CDR2 FQGTGA. DNA for the CDR3: TGTGCCAGCAGCTTAGGTCCAACGAATGAGCAGTTCTTC. Encoded protein: CASSLGPTNEQFF.

The chain employs TRBV11-1 and TRBJ2-3; TRBD2 aligns across 9 bases. Germline V lookup: CDR1 SGHAT, CDR2 FQDESV (reference sequence). V lost 0 bases to trimming and J lost 2 bases; unmatched junction nucleotides: 6. This CDR3 contains 17 residues. CDR3 protein: CASSLAISGSTTDTQYF. The CDR3, as DNA: TGTGCCAGCAGCTTAGCGATTAGCGGGAGTACCACAGATACGCAGTATTTT.

This clone was detected many times. The gene calls are TRBV5-1 and TRBJ2-4; 11 positions match TRBD2. There are 17 residues in the CDR3. The germline gives CDR1 SGHRS, CDR2 YFSETQ. V was clipped by 0 bases and J by 3 bases; unmatched bases: 5. This CDR3 reads CASSLGDSGRVKNIQYF. The CDR3 DNA is TGCGCCAGCAGCTTGGGGGATAGCGGGAGGGTCAAAAACATTCAGTACTTC.

This clone was detected ten times or more. The CDR3 loop is CASSQELPGQGSYNEQFF. CDR3 coding DNA: TGTGCCAGCAGCCAAGAACTTCCGGGACAGGGGTCCTACAATGAGCAGTTCTTC. The chain links TRBV14 to TRBJ2-1, with 10 bases lining up with TRBD1. This CDR3 region has 18 residues. V lost 0 bases to trimming and J lost 1 base; unmatched junction nucleotides: 6. Germline V lookup: CDR1 SGHDN, CDR2 FVKESK.

This clone was counted at least ten times. The chain has TRBV2 and TRBJ1-5; maybe TRBD1 (6 bases). The ends were cut back, 4 bases at V and 7 bases at J, with 17 bases in the middle. Germline assignment: CDR1 SNHLY and CDR2 FYNNEI. The CDR3 covers 15 residues. Here the CDR3 DNA reads TGTGCCAGCAGTGGACACAGGGAATCTGGGCAGCCCCAGCATTTT. This encodes CASSGHRESGQPQHF.

This clone was observed at least ten times. The chain carries TRBV7-2 and TRBJ2-1, with D unclear. Between the trimmed V and J ends, which lost 0 bases and 4 bases, there was a span of 13 bases. The CDR3 sequence is 16 residues long. Germline V gene lookup returns CDR1 SGHTA and CDR2 FQGNSA. The CDR3 nucleotides read TGTGCCAGCAGCTTAGCGTTTTCGGCAGCGTACAATGAGCAGTTCTTC. It translates to CASSLAFSAAYNEQFF.

This clone was counted ten times or more. The chain uses TRBV6-2 or TRBV6-3 and TRBJ1-5, with D possibly TRBD1 on 5 matching bases. The germline CDR1 and CDR2 sequences are MNHEY and SVGEGT. V gave up 6 bases and J gave up 3 bases, with 15 bases separating them. This CDR3 spans 15 amino acids. This CDR3 is CASRPFGQTNQPQHF. As DNA, the CDR3 is TGTGCCAGCAGGCCTTTTGGACAAACCAATCAGCCCCAGCATTTT.

This clone rates as medium-sized (0.01 to 0.1%). CDR3 coding DNA: TGCGCCAGCAGCTTAGGAGGGGACTCCTACGAGCAGTACTTC. Its translation: CASSLGGDSYEQYF. The gene calls are TRBV5-1 and TRBJ2-7; D may be TRBD2 (6 bases). The length of the CDR3 is 14 residues. V lost 2 bases and J 0 bases, leaving 9 bases between the germline ends. Germline V lookup: CDR1 SGHRS, CDR2 YFSETQ.

The table lists this clone with a few counts. The chain combines TRBV27 with TRBJ1-6; maybe TRBD1 (5 bases). The CDR3 runs 18 residues. Trimming removed 1 base at V and 3 bases at J, with 16 bases between. Germline V gene lookup returns CDR1 MNHEY and CDR2 SMNVEV (reference sequence). The CDR3 is CASSLWGVVGDYNSPLHF. The CDR3 bases are TGTGCCAGCAGTTTATGGGGGGTGGTGGGTGACTATAATTCACCCCTCCACTTT.

The sample holds a few counts of this clone. V usage is TRBV7-9 and J usage is TRBJ2-5; D uncertain. The CDR3 contains 12 residues. The V and J ends lost 6 bases and 3 bases respectively, with 8 bases between them. Germline loops: CDR1 SEHNR, CDR2 FQNEAQ (reference sequence). Here the CDR3 reads CASRDQKETQYF. For the CDR3, the DNA is TGTGCCAGCAGGGACCAAAAAGAGACCCAGTACTTC. The full variable domain, rest sourced from reference TRBV7-9 and TRBJ2-5, is DTGVSQNPRHKITKRGQNVTFRCDPISEHNRLYWYRQTLGQGPEFLTYFQNEAQLEKSRLLSDRFSAERPKGSFSTLEIQRTEQGDSAMYLCASRDQKETQYFGPGTRLLVL.

This clone has at least ten counts. V gene TRBV4-1 combines with J gene TRBJ2-7, with 8 bases matching TRBD2. This CDR3 comprises 17 residues. Looked up from germline, CDR1 is MGHRA and CDR2 is YSYEKL. The V and J ends lost 1 base and 7 bases, in that order; junction bases with no gene match: 15. Written as DNA, the CDR3 is TGCGCCAGCAGCCAAGGCCAAGGGATTCTAGCGGGCGGAGAGCAGTACTTC. Protein sequence: CASSQGQGILAGGEQYF.

The table lists this clone with many counts. The chain uses TRBV11-1 and TRBJ2-2, with a tentative D call TRBD1 (6 bases). Germline V gives CDR1 SGHAT, CDR2 FQDESV (reference sequence). The CDR3 sequence is 16 residues long. The V end was cut by 2 bases, the J end by 4 bases, with 14 bases between. The CDR3 DNA sequence: TGTGCCAGCAGCTTACGACAGGCGATTTCCACCGGGGAGCTGTTTTTT. Translated: CASSLRQAISTGELFF.

This clone was counted many times. A single base separates this from a much larger clone, so it may be a read error. J is TRBJ1-1 and V is TRBV6-6, with a weak D call TRBD1 (6 bases). This CDR3 is built from 16 residues. The germline V gene has CDR1 MNHNY and CDR2 SVGAGI (reference sequence). V was pared by 3 bases and J by 7 bases, with 21 bases between. The CDR3 region is CASSYSFSQGRDEAFF. The CDR3 DNA sequence: TGTGCCAGCAGTTATTCGTTTTCCCAGGGGAGGGATGAAGCTTTCTTT.

There are a few counts of this clone. The chain carries TRBV12-3 or TRBV12-4 and TRBJ1-1; D might be TRBD1 (6 bases). V was shortened by 4 bases and J by 4 bases, with 16 bases between the two germline ends. This CDR3 is 15 amino acids long. The CDR3 loop reads CASSSSGARGTEAFF. CDR3 nucleotide sequence: TGTGCCAGCAGTTCATCAGGGGCGCGCGGCACTGAAGCTTTCTTT.